These 29 T cell receptor beta chains originate from one sample sequenced in a study of T cell repertoires in cytomegalovirus infection. For these TCRs, the target antigens are not known. TCRdb re-called the reads with MiXCR, one entry per CDR3 protein. The repertoire consists of under 200,000 distinct CDR3 sequences, with about 20% occurring once and the leading ten covering roughly 25%. Sequencing used CD8+ T cells from cultured PBMCs, obtained from culture after CMV antigen stimulation. The receptors come from a human donor in good health (CMV status not recorded). Some clones in this sample may be carry-over from other donors' samples.

This clonotype came up many times. This sequence joins TRBV9 and TRBJ2-1; D uncertain. The CDR3 is 12 amino acids. Trimming removed 3 bases from V and 7 bases from J, with 8 bases in between. The germline CDR1 and CDR2 sequences are SGDLS and YYNGEE. The CDR3 here is CASSAGPNEQFF. In DNA form, the CDR3 reads TGTGCCAGCAGCGCCGGGCCAAATGAGCAGTTCTTC.

This chain connects TRBV12-3 or TRBV12-4 to TRBJ2-3; weak D call: TRBD1 (5 bases). The length of the CDR3 is 14 residues. V was trimmed by 4 bases and J by 3 bases, leaving 11 bases between them. As DNA, the CDR3 is TGTGCCAGCAGTTGGGGCAGAAAGACAGATACGCAGTATTTT. Translation: CASSWGRKTDTQYF.

This clonotype showed up just a few times. The chain is built from TRBV6-1 and TRBJ1-2; D unresolved. Germline CDR1 MNHNS, CDR2 SASEGT. The CDR3 sequence is 10 residues long. V lost 6 bases and J lost 6, with 5 bases in between. The CDR3 bases are TGTGCCAGCAGGGCACATGGCTACACCTTC. As protein: CASRAHGYTF.

The chain is built from TRBV28 and TRBJ2-1; maybe TRBD2 (6 bases). With 1 base removed from V and 8 bases from J, the gap between germline ends came to 21 bases. In germline, CDR1 is MDHEN, CDR2 SYDVKM. There are 17 residues in the CDR3. CDR3 residues: CASSLSLEAGSVYEQFF. For the CDR3, the DNA is TGTGCCAGCAGTTTATCCCTAGAAGCGGGTAGTGTCTATGAGCAGTTCTTC.

The gene calls are TRBV4-1 and TRBJ2-7; D gene ambiguous. The CDR3 totals 14 residues. CDR1 and CDR2 (germline): MGHRA, YSYEKL. Trimming stripped 4 bases from V and 2 bases from J, with 12 bases between. CDR3 sequence: CASSPLPGPYEQYF. The CDR3 DNA sequence: TGCGCCAGCAGCCCCTTACCCGGGCCCTACGAGCAGTACTTC.

The chain joins TRBV7-6 to TRBJ2-7; tentatively, D is TRBD1 (6 bases). The V gene lost 1 base and the J gene lost 5 bases, with 12 bases spanning the gap. Looked up from germline, CDR1 is SGHVS and CDR2 is FNYEAQ. The CDR3 extends over 14 amino acids. The DNA of the CDR3 is TGTGCCAGCAGCTTAGTCTCGGGGACACACGAGCAGTACTTC. Encoded protein: CASSLVSGTHEQYF.

This chain connects TRBV6-2 or TRBV6-3 to TRBJ1-1, with 9 bases that match TRBD1. This CDR3 contains 14 residues. Germline CDR1 MNHEY, CDR2 SVGEGT. Germline trimming cut 7 bases from V and 9 bases from J; bases unmatched to any gene: 12. The CDR3 DNA follows: TGTGCCAGCAAACCCGGACAGGGGTCAAGTAAAGCTTTCTTT. This translates into CASKPGQGSSKAFF.

This chain joins TRBV27 and TRBJ1-2, with 7 bases identical to TRBD1. The junction had 7 bases not matched to a gene; V was cut back by 6 bases and J by 6 bases. This CDR3 has 13 residues. The germline V gene encodes CDR1 MNHEY and CDR2 SMNVEV (reference sequence). DNA for the CDR3: TGTGCCAGCAGCCTGGACAGGCAGCATGGCTACACCTTC. Translating it yields CASSLDRQHGYTF.

This clonotype was picked up a small number of times. The V gene is TRBV4-1, the J gene TRBJ2-7, with 10 bases matching TRBD1. The germline V gene encodes CDR1 MGHRA and CDR2 YSYEKL. The V gene end was trimmed by 0 bases and the J gene end by 3 bases; junction bases not matched to a gene: 2. The CDR3 consists of 15 residues. CDR3 in DNA: TGCGCCAGCAGCCAAGACCGGGACAGGGGCTACGAGCAGTACTTC. It is translated as CASSQDRDRGYEQYF.

This sequence joins TRBV12-3 or TRBV12-4 and TRBJ2-2, with D perhaps matching TRBD1 (6 bases). The V end lost 5 bases, the J end lost 5 bases, and 12 bases lay between the germline ends. The CDR3 covers 14 residues. The CDR3 spells CASSNTGITGELFF. CDR3 sequence (DNA): TGTGCCAGCAGTAATACAGGGATTACCGGGGAGCTGTTTTTT.

The CDR3 region has the DNA TGTGCCAGCAGCTTACAGGGTAACACCGGGGAGCTGTTTTTT. The encoded protein is CASSLQGNTGELFF. This sequence joins TRBV7-3 and TRBJ2-2; D may be TRBD1 (5 bases). The germline CDR1 and CDR2 sequences are SGHTA and FQGTGA. Deletions cut 2 bases from V and 2 bases from J, with 6 bases between. The CDR3 totals 14 residues.

This chain joins TRBV27 and TRBJ2-7; 9 positions match TRBD1. Trimming removed 5 bases from V and 5 bases from J; junction bases left unmatched: 7. The CDR3 is 14 residues long. Germline assignment: CDR1 MNHEY and CDR2 SMNVEV (reference sequence). In DNA form, the CDR3 reads TGTGCCAGCAGTCCACGGGACAGGGACGACGAGCAGTACTTC. It encodes CASSPRDRDDEQYF.

This clonotype was seen a few times. The chain carries TRBV7-2 and TRBJ1-1; perhaps TRBD1 as D (5 bases). Germline lookup yields CDR1 SGHTA and CDR2 FQGNSA. CDR3 length equals 15 residues. The V end lost 0 bases, the J end lost 1 base, and 9 bases lay between the germline ends. The CDR3 coding sequence is TGTGCCAGCAGCTTAGCGGGGCAGGGGAACACTGAAGCTTTCTTT. Protein: CASSLAGQGNTEAFF.

On this clonotype itself: A read error may produce the germline difference seen at one junction end. The chain joins TRBV7-9 to TRBJ1-1, with TRBD1 as a possible D gene (5 bases). The CDR3 runs 11 residues. Germline loops: CDR1 SEHNR, CDR2 FQNEAQ (reference sequence). The CDR3 DNA sequence: TGTGCCAGCACCCTCCGTCGGGACCTTGAGTGG. As protein: CASTLRRDLEW.

This clonotype was seen a few times. The chain links TRBV5-6 to TRBJ2-7; D uncertain. CDR1 is SGHDT, CDR2 YYEEEE, per germline. Trimming took off 1 base at V and 7 bases at J, with 9 bases between the two ends. The CDR3 loop spans 12 amino acids. The CDR3 loop is CASSLSPHEQYF. DNA for the CDR3: TGTGCCAGCAGCTTGAGTCCCCATGAGCAGTACTTC. Drawing the rest from reference TRBV5-6 and TRBJ2-7, the complete variable domain is DAGVTQSPTHLIKTRGQQVTLRCSPKSGHDTVSWYQQALGQGPQFIFQYYEEEERQRGNFPDRFSGHQFPNYSSELNVNALLLGDSALYLCASSLSPHEQYFGPGTRLTVT.

This clonotype showed up just a few times. The J gene is TRBJ1-6, the V gene TRBV4-1, with D maybe TRBD1 (5 bases). CDR3 length equals 16 residues. CDR1 is MGHRA, CDR2 YSYEKL, per germline. Trimming took off 0 bases at V and 2 bases at J, with 8 bases between the two ends. DNA of the CDR3: TGCGCCAGCAGCCAAGACAGGGCGCCCTATAATTCACCCCTCCACTTT. This encodes CASSQDRAPYNSPLHF.

Points on this clonotype: The germline gene is not matched at one end of the junction; a read error may be the cause. The rearrangement uses TRBV6-5 and TRBJ2-5; unclear D gene. The CDR3 consists of 13 residues. Germline loops: CDR1 MNHEY, CDR2 SVGAGI. CDR3: CARSYNSQETQYF. Written as DNA, the CDR3 is TGTGCCCGCAGTTACAACAGTCAAGAGACCCAGTACTTC.

This clonotype has a handful of counts. The chain joins TRBV4-3 to TRBJ2-3; perhaps TRBD1 as D (6 bases). The CDR3 consists of 15 residues. CDR1 is LGHNA and CDR2 is YSLEER in the germline V gene. Trimming left V 4 bases short and J 0 bases short, with 11 bases between. This chain's CDR3 is CASSLGTTSTDTQYF. Written as DNA, the CDR3 is TGCGCCAGCAGCCTTGGGACAACTAGCACAGATACGCAGTATTTT.

This clonotype was seen a handful of times. The J gene is TRBJ2-3, the V gene TRBV7-2; perhaps D is TRBD1 or TRBD2 (6 bases each). The CDR3 sequence is 14 residues long. V was pared by 6 bases and J by 5 bases, with 15 bases between. CDR1 SGHTA and CDR2 FQGNSA come from the germline V gene. The CDR3 reads CASRPGAQKDTQYF. CDR3 in DNA: TGTGCCAGCAGGCCGGGGGCCCAAAAAGATACGCAGTATTTT.

The chain links TRBV7-9 to TRBJ2-4, with D perhaps matching TRBD1 (5 bases). Looked up from germline, CDR1 is SEHNR and CDR2 is FQNEAQ (reference sequence). V was cut by 5 bases and J by 5 bases, with 10 bases left in between. CDR3 length equals 13 residues. DNA for the CDR3: TGTGCCAGCAGCGACTTGACAGAAAACATTCAGTACTTC. Translated: CASSDLTENIQYF.

J is TRBJ2-1 and V is TRBV7-2; D might be TRBD1 or TRBD2, each matching 6 bases. Trimming pared 5 bases from V and 5 bases from J, leaving 19 bases between. Per the germline V gene, CDR1 is SGHTA and CDR2 is FQGNSA. The CDR3 is made up of 16 amino acids. CDR3 residues: CASSPWGSGANNEQFF. The DNA of the CDR3 is TGTGCCAGCAGCCCCTGGGGATCGGGGGCCAACAATGAGCAGTTCTTC.

Only a few counts were recorded for this clonotype. The genes are TRBV7-6 and TRBJ2-7; unclear D gene. V lost 0 bases and J lost 7, with 13 bases in between. Germline CDR1 reads SGHVS; CDR2 reads FNYEAQ. The CDR3 extends over 14 amino acids. In nucleotides, the CDR3 is TGTGCCAGCAGCTTAGCGCCCCGGACGGGTGAGCAGTACTTC. It is translated as CASSLAPRTGEQYF.

This chain joins TRBV6-1 and TRBJ2-5; D uncertain. Germline loops: CDR1 MNHNS, CDR2 SASEGT. The CDR3 runs to 14 residues. Between the trimmed V and J ends, which lost 4 bases and 2 bases, there was a span of 11 bases. The CDR3 coding sequence is TGTGCCAGCAGTGGGTACAGCTTACAAGAGACCCAGTACTTC. Residues: CASSGYSLQETQYF.

The genes are TRBV7-8 and TRBJ2-5, with D unclear. Germline assignment: CDR1 SGHVS and CDR2 FQNEAQ. Trimming took off 1 base at V and 2 bases at J, with 11 bases between the two ends. This CDR3 contains 15 residues. CDR3 in amino acids: CASSLGLGKQETQYF. CDR3 sequence (DNA): TGTGCCAGCAGCTTAGGATTGGGTAAACAAGAGACCCAGTACTTC.

This chain links TRBV7-2 with TRBJ2-5, with 8 bases that match TRBD2. Germline values: CDR1 SGHTA, CDR2 FQGNSA. CDR3 size: 16 residues. After removal of 3 bases from V and 5 bases from J, the junction contained 11 bases not matched to a gene. The CDR3 region is CASSFFALAGSETQYF. In DNA form, the CDR3 reads TGTGCCAGCAGCTTTTTCGCCTTAGCGGGGAGCGAGACCCAGTACTTC.

The J gene is TRBJ2-5, the V gene TRBV7-7; D possibly corresponds to TRBD1 (6 bases). Germline assignment: CDR1 SSHAT and CDR2 FNYEAQ (reference sequence). This CDR3 contains 16 residues. Between the trimmed V and J ends, which lost 4 bases and 1 base, there was a span of 16 bases. The CDR3 loop is CASSSLGQSLQETQYF. CDR3 DNA: TGTGCCAGCAGCTCCCTCGGACAGTCTCTCCAAGAGACCCAGTACTTC.

This clonotype is deemed medium-sized (0.01 to 0.1%). The V and J genes are TRBV4-2 and TRBJ1-5; TRBD1 aligns across 8 bases. V shed 4 bases and J 7 bases; nucleotides not matched to a gene: 9. There are 15 residues in the CDR3. CDR1 and CDR2 from the germline V gene are LGHNA and YNFKEQ. The CDR3 DNA reads TGTGCCAGCAGCCCCTCCGACAGGGGCAGACAGCCCCAGCATTTT. This translates into CASSPSDRGRQPQHF.

The sample holds a few counts of this clonotype. The chain combines TRBV6-2 or TRBV6-3 with TRBJ1-2; possible D gene TRBD1, 5 bases. The V and J ends lost 4 bases and 5 bases respectively, with 14 bases between them. CDR3 length equals 14 residues. From germline, CDR1 is MNHEY and CDR2 SVGEGT. The CDR3 sequence: CASSSSGTGYGYTF. The CDR3 region has the DNA TGTGCCAGCAGTTCATCCGGGACGGGTTATGGCTACACCTTC.

This chain uses TRBV12-3 or TRBV12-4 with TRBJ1-1, with unresolved D. The germline V and J ends were trimmed by 6 bases and 5 bases, with 16 bases remaining between them. The CDR3 has 14 amino acids. CDR3 sequence: CASRLAGGDTEAFF. The DNA for the CDR3 is TGTGCCAGCAGGCTGGCGGGCGGGGATACTGAAGCTTTCTTT.